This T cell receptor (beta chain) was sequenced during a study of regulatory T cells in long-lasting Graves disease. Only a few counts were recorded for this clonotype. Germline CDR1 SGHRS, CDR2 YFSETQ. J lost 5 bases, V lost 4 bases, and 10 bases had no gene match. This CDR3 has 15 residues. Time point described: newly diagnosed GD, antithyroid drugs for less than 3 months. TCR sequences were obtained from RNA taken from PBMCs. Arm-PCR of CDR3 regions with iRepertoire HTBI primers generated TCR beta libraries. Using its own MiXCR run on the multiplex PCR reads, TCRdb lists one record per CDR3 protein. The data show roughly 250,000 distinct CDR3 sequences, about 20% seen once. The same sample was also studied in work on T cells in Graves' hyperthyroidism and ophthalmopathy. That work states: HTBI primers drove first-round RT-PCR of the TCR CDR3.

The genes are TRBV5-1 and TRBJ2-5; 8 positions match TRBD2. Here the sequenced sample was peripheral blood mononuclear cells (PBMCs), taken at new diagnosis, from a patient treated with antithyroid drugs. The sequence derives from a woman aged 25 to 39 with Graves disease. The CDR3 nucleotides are TGCGCCAGCAGCCCAAATAGCGGGGAGGGCGAGACCCAGTACTTC. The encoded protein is CASSPNSGEGETQYF.